A single sample is the source of the 7 T cell receptor beta chains below, sequenced in a study of T cells in Graves' hyperthyroidism and ophthalmopathy. What was amplified from RNA transcripts were TCR beta CDR3 regions. The TCR CDR3 first-round RT-PCR relied on the HTBI primer set. MiXCR, applied by TCRdb to the multiplex PCR reads, yields one record per CDR3 protein. The sample has 490,000 or so distinct CDR3 sequences, 16% seen once; the top ten hold less than 30%. Source material: blood. All receptors derive from a woman in her 30s with Graves' ophthalmopathy.

The rearrangement uses TRBV7-3 and TRBJ2-1, with unresolved D. With 0 bases removed from V and 9 bases from J, the gap between germline ends came to 9 bases. Germline CDR1 SGHTA, CDR2 FQGTGA. The CDR3 covers 13 residues. CDR3 DNA: TGTGCCAGCAGCTTAACGTTTAGCAGTGAGCAGTTCTTC. This translates into CASSLTFSSEQFF. Together with reference TRBV7-3 and TRBJ2-1, the CDR3 gives the full variable domain: GAGVSQTPSNKVTEKGKYVELRCDPISGHTALYWYRQSLGQGPEFLIYFQGTGAADDSGLPNDRFFAVRPEGSVSTLKIQRTERGDSAVYLCASSLTFSSEQFFGPGTRLTVL.

This clonotype showed up just a few times. The chain couples TRBV9 to TRBJ2-1, with D perhaps TRBD2 (6 bases). The V and J ends lost 0 bases and 7 bases respectively, with 17 bases between them. The CDR3 has 16 residues. Germline V CDR1 and CDR2: SGDLS, YYNGEE. This CDR3 is CASSVGGSGSRNEQFF. CDR3 in DNA: TGTGCCAGCAGCGTAGGAGGATCCGGGAGTAGGAATGAGCAGTTCTTC.

This clonotype has at least ten counts. The DNA for the CDR3 is TGCAGTGCTACCGCGGATGCAACTAATGAAAAACTGTTTTTT. This encodes CSATADATNEKLFF. The chain has TRBV20-1 and TRBJ1-4; D call uncertain. There are 14 residues in the CDR3. Germline CDR1 DFQATT, CDR2 SNEGSKA (reference sequence). The V and J ends lost 4 bases and 0 bases respectively, with 9 bases between them.

This clonotype came up many times. One junction end does not reproduce the germline sequence, and a read error may be involved. The chain links TRBV5-1 to TRBJ2-2, with 12 bases identical to TRBD2. The CDR3 is 14 amino acids. Germline lookup yields CDR1 SGHRS and CDR2 YFSETQ. The CDR3 DNA is TGTGCCAGCAGTCTAGCGGGAGGGACCGGGGAGCTGTTTTTT. It encodes CASSLAGGTGELFF.

A few counts support this clonotype. This chain's CDR3 is CASSTQLAGGPRTQYF. The DNA for the CDR3 is TGTGCCAGTAGTACACAGCTAGCGGGAGGGCCGAGGACGCAGTATTTT. The chain combines TRBV19 with TRBJ2-3; TRBD2 matches 12 bases. The CDR3 is made up of 16 amino acids. In germline, CDR1 is LNHDA, CDR2 SQIVND (reference sequence). V shed 4 bases and J 9 bases; nucleotides not matched to a gene: 11.

The J gene is TRBJ2-1, the V gene TRBV6-2 or TRBV6-3; TRBD2 matches 11 bases. Germline V gene lookup returns CDR1 MNHEY and CDR2 SVGEGT. CDR3 length: 21 amino acids. V lost 7 bases, J lost 0 bases, and 20 bases stayed unmatched. CDR3: CASTPGPGTSGGQSSYNEQFF. The CDR3 nucleotides are TGTGCCAGCACGCCGGGTCCCGGGACTAGCGGAGGACAGAGCTCCTACAATGAGCAGTTCTTC.

The chain employs TRBV19 and TRBJ1-5, with D possibly being TRBD1 (6 bases). V gave up 5 bases and J gave up 2 bases, with 16 bases separating them. The germline gives CDR1 LNHDA, CDR2 SQIVND (reference sequence). CDR3 length equals 16 residues. The CDR3 sequence: CASSPRGEGGNQPQHF. In DNA, the CDR3 is TGTGCCAGTAGTCCAAGGGGGGAAGGAGGCAATCAGCCCCAGCATTTT.